This T cell receptor beta chain was profiled in a study of blood T cell repertoires in COVID-19. Measured with immunoSEQ multiplex PCR; TCRdb has only the in-frame clones, and not every one. The data show approximately 240,000 clones, with roughly 91% seen just once and approximately 0.8% held by the top ten. The CDR3 covers 17 residues. Germline-derived CDR1 and CDR2 are ENHRY and SYGVKD. V lost 2 bases and J lost 2; bases outside the gene matches: 6. The material sequenced was peripheral blood. This chain links TRBV10-3 with TRBJ2-3; 11 nucleotides match TRBD2. This clonotype was sampled from a young man with COVID-19, enrolled during active disease. In DNA form, the CDR3 reads TGTGCCATCAGTGAGCTCCGGACTAGCGGGCCCACAGATACGCAGTATTTT. Translated, it gives CAISELRTSGPTDTQYF.